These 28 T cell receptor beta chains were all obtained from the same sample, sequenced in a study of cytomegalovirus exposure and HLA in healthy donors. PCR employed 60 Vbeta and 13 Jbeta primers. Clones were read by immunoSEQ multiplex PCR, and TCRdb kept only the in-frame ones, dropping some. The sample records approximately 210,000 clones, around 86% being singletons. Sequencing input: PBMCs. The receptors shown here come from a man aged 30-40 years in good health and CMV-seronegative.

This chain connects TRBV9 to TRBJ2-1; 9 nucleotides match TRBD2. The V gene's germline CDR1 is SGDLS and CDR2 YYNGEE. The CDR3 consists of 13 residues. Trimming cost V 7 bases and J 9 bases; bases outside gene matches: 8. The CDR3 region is CASGWTSVGEQFF. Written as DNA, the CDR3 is TGTGCCAGCGGATGGACTAGCGTCGGTGAGCAGTTCTTC. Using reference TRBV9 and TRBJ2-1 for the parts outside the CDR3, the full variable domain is DSGVTQTPKHLITATGQRVTLRCSPRSGDLSVYWYQQSLDQGLQFLIQYYNGEERAKGNILERFSAQQFPDLHSELNLSSLELGDSALYFCASGWTSVGEQFFGPGTRLTVL.

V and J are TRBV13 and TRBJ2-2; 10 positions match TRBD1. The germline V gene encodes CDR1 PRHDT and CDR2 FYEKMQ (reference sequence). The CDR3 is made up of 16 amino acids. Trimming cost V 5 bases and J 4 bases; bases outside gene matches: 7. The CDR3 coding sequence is TGTGCCAGCAGCCCCTGGACAGGGGGACGCACCGGGGAGCTGTTTTTT. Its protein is CASSPWTGGRTGELFF.

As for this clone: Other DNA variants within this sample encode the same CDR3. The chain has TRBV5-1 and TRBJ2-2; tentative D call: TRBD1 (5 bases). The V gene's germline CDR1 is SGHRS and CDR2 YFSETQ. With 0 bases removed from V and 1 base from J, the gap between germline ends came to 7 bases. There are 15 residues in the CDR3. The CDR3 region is CASSLGQGNTGELFF. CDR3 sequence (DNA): TGCGCCAGCAGCTTGGGGCAGGGGAACACCGGGGAGCTGTTTTTT.

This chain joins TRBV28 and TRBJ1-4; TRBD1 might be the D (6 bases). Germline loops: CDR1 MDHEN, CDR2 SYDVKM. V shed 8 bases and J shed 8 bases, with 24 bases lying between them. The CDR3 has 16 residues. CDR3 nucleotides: TGTGCCAGCCAAAAGGGGCGACGGTCCAGGGGAGAAAAACTGTTTTTT. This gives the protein CASQKGRRSRGEKLFF.

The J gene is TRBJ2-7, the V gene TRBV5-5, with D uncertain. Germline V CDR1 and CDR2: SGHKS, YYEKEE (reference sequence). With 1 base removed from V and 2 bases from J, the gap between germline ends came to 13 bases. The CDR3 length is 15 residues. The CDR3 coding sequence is TGTGCCAGCAGCTTGCAGGCCCCTGGGCCCTACGAGCAGTACTTC. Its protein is CASSLQAPGPYEQYF. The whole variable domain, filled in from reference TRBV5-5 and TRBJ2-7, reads DAGVTQSPTHLIKTRGQQVTLRCSPISGHKSVSWYQQVLGQGPQFIFQYYEKEERGRGNFPDRFSARQFPNYSSELNVNALLLGDSALYLCASSLQAPGPYEQYFGPGTRLTVT.

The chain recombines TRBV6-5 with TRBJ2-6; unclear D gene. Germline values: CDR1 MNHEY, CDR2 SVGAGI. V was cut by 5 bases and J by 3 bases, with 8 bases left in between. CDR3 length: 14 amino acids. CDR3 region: CASSPRIGANVLTF. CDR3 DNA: TGTGCCAGCAGTCCCAGGATTGGGGCCAACGTCCTGACTTTC.

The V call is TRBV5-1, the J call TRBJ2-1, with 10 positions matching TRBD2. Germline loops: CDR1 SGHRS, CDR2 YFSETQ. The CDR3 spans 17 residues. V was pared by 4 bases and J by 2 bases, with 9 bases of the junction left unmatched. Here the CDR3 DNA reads TGCGCCAGCAGCCAGAGCCGGACTAGCGGTCCCTACAATGAGCAGTTCTTC. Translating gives CASSQSRTSGPYNEQFF. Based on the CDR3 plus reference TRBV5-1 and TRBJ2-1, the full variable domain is KAGVTQTPRYLIKTRGQQVTLSCSPISGHRSVSWYQQTPGQGLQFLFEYFSETQRNKGNFPGRFSGRQFSNSRSEMNVSTLELGDSALYLCASSQSRTSGPYNEQFFGPGTRLTVL.

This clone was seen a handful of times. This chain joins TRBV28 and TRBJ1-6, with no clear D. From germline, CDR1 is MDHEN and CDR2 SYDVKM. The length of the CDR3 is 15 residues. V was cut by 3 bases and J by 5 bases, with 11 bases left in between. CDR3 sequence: CASSFPRIDNSPLHF. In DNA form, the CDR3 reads TGTGCCAGCAGTTTCCCCCGAATAGATAATTCACCCCTCCACTTT.

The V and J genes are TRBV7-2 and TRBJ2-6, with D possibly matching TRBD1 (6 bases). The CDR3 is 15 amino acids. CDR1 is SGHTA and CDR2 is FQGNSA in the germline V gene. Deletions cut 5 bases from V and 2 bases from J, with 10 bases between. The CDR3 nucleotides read TGTGCCAGCAGCCCACAGGGCACTGGGGCCAACGTCCTGACTTTC. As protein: CASSPQGTGANVLTF.

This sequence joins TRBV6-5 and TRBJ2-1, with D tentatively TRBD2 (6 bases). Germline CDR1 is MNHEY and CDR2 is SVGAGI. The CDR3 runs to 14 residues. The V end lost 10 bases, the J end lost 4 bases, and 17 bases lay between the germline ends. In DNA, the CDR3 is TGTGCCACCCGCGGTTCGGGGGTATACAATGAGCAGTTCTTC. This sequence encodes CATRGSGVYNEQFF.

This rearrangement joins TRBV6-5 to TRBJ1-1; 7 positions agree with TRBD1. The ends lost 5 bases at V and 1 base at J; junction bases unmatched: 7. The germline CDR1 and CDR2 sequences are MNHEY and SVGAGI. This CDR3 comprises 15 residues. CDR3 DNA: TGTGCCAGCAGTGCCCTACAGGGGCGGAACACTGAAGCTTTCTTT. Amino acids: CASSALQGRNTEAFF.

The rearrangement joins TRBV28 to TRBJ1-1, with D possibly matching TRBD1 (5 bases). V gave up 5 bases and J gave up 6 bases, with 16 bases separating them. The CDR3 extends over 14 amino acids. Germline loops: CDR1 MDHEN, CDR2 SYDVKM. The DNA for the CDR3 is TGTGCCAGCAGTACCCCTCGACAGATCGCTGAAGCTTTCTTT. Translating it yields CASSTPRQIAEAFF.

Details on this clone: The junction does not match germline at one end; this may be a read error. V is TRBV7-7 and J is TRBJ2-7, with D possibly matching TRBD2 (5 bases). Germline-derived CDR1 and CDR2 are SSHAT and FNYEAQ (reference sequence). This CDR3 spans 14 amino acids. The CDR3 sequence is CASSLTGNGYEQYF. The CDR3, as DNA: TGTGCTAGCAGCTTAACGGGGAACGGCTACGAGCAGTACTTC.

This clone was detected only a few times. The CDR3: CASISYGGPNYGYTF. In DNA, the CDR3 is TGTGCCAGCATTTCCTATGGGGGCCCCAACTATGGCTACACCTTC. The chain uses TRBV5-6 and TRBJ1-2, with a weak D call TRBD1 (6 bases). The CDR3 is 15 residues long. V was pared by 6 bases and J by 2 bases, with 17 bases between. Per the germline V gene, CDR1 is SGHDT and CDR2 is YYEEEE.

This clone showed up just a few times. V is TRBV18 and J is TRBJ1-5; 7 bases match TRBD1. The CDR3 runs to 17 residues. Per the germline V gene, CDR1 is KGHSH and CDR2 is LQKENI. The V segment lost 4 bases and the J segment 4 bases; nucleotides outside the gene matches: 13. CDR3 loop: CASSRPRQGEGNQPQHF. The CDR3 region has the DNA TGTGCCAGCTCACGCCCCAGACAGGGAGAAGGGAATCAGCCCCAGCATTTT.

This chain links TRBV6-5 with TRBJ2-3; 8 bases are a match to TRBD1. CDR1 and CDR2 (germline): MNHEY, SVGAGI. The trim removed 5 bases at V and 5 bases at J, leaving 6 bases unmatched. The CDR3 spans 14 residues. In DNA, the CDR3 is TGTGCCAGCAGTCTTAGACAGGGGAAAGATACGCAGTATTTT. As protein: CASSLRQGKDTQYF.

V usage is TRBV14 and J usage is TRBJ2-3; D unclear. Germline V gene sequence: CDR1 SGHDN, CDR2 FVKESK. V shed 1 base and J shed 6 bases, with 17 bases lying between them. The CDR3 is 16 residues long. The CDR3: CASSQGLTWARDTQYF. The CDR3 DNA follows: TGTGCCAGCAGCCAAGGATTGACGTGGGCCAGGGATACGCAGTATTTT.

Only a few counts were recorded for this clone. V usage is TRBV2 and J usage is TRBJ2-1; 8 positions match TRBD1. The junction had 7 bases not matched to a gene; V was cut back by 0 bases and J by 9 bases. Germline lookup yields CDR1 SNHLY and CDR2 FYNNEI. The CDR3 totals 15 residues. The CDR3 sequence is CASSEAWTGKPEQFF. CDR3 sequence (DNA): TGTGCCAGCAGTGAAGCCTGGACAGGGAAACCTGAGCAGTTCTTC. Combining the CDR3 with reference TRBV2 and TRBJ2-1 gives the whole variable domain EPEVTQTPSHQVTQMGQEVILRCVPISNHLYFYWYRQILGQKVEFLVSFYNNEISEKSEIFDDQFSVERPDGSNFTLKIRSTKLEDSAMYFCASSEAWTGKPEQFFGPGTRLTVL.

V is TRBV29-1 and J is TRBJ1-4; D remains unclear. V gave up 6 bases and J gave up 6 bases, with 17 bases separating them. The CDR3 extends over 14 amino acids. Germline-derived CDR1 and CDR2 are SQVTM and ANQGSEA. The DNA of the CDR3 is TGCAGCGTCGTTAAGCCTCAACCGGATGAAAAACTGTTTTTT. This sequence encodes CSVVKPQPDEKLFF.

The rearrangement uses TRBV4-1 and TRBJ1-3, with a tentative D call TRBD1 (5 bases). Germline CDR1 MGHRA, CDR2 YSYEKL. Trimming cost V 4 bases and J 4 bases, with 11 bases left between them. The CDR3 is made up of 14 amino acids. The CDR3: CASSLTGPGNTIYF. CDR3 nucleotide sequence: TGCGCCAGCAGCCTCACAGGACCGGGAAACACCATATATTTT.

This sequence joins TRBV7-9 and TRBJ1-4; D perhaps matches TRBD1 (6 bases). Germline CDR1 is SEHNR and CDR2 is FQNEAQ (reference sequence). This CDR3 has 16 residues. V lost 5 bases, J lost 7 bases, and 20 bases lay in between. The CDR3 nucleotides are TGTGCCAGCAGCCCCAGTGGCAGGGGATTCGGTGAAAAACTGTTTTTT. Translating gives CASSPSGRGFGEKLFF.

CDR3 sequence: CASSFTGIVSKNIQYF. CDR3 bases: TGTGCCAGCAGCTTTACGGGGATCGTCTCCAAAAACATTCAGTACTTC. The chain has TRBV5-6 and TRBJ2-4, with D possibly TRBD2 on 5 matching bases. The germline gives CDR1 SGHDT, CDR2 YYEEEE. V dropped 2 bases and J dropped 2 bases, with 14 bases sitting between them. The CDR3 is 16 residues long.

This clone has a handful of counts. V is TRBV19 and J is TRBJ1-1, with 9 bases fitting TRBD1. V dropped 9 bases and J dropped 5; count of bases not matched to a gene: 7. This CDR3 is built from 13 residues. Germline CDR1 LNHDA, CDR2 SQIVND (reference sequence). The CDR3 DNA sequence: TGTGCCAGCCTAGGACAGGGGAGGACTGAAGCTTTCTTT. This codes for CASLGQGRTEAFF.

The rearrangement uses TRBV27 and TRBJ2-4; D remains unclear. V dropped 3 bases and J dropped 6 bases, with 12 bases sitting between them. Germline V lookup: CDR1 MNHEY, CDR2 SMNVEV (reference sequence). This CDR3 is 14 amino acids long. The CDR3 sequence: CASSLSAALNIQYF. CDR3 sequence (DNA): TGTGCCAGCAGTTTGAGCGCAGCTTTAAACATTCAGTACTTC.

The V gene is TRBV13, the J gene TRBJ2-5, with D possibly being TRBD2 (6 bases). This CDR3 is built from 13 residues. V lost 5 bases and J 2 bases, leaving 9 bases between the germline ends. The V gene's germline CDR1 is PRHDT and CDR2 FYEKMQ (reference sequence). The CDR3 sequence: CASSPGTQETQYF. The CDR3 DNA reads TGTGCCAGCAGCCCCGGGACTCAAGAGACCCAGTACTTC.

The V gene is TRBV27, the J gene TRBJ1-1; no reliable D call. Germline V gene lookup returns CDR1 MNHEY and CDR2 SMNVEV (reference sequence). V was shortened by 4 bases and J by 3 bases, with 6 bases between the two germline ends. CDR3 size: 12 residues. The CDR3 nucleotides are TGTGCCAGCAGTTCGGAGGACACTGAAGCTTTCTTT. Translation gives CASSSEDTEAFF.

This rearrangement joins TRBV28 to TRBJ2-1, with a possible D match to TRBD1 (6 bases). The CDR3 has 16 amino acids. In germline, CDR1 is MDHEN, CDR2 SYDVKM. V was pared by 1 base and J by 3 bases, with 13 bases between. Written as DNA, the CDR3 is TGTGCCAGCAGTTTATCCATGGACAGACTCTACAATGAGCAGTTCTTC. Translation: CASSLSMDRLYNEQFF.

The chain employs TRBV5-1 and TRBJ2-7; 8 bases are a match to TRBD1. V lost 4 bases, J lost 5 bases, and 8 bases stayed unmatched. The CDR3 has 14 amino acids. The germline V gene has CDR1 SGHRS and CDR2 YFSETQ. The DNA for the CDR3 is TGCGCCAGCAGCCCGGGACAGGCCCTCGACGAGCAGTACTTC. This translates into CASSPGQALDEQYF.